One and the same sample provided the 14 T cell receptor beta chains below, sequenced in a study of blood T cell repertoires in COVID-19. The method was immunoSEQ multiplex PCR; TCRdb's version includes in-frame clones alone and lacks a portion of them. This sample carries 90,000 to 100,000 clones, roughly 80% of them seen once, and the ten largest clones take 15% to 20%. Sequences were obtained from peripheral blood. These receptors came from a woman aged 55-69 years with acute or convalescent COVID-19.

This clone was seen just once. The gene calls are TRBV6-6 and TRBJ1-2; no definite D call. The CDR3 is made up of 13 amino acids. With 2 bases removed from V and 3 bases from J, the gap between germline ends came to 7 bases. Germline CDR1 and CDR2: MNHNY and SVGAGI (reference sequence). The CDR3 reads CASSYEEDYGYTF. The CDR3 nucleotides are TGTGCCAGCAGTTACGAGGAGGACTATGGCTACACCTTC.

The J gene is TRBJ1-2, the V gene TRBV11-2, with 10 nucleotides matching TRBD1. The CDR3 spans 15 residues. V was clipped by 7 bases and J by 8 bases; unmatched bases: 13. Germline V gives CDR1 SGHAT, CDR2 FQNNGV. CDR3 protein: CASKNTGTGAGGYTF. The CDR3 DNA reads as TGTGCCAGCAAAAATACGGGGACAGGGGCTGGGGGCTACACCTTC. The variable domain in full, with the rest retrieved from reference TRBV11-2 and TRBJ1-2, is EAGVAQSPRYKIIEKRQSVAFWCNPISGHATLYWYQQILGQGPKLLIQFQNNGVVDDSQLPKDRFSAERLKGVDSTLKIQPAKLEDSAVYLCASKNTGTGAGGYTFGSGTRLTVV.

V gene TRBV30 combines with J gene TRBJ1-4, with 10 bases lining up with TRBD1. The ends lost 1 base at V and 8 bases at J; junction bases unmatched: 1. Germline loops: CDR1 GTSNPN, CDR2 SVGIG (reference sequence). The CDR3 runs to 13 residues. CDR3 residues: CAWSGGQGEKLFF. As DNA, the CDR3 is TGTGCCTGGAGTGGGGGACAGGGGGAAAAACTGTTTTTT. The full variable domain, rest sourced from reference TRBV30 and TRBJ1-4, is SQTIHQWPATLVQPVGSPLSLECTVEGTSNPNLYWYRQAAGRGLQLLFYSVGIGQISSEVPQNLSASRPQDRQFILSSKKLLLSDSGFYLCAWSGGQGEKLFFGSGTQLSVL.

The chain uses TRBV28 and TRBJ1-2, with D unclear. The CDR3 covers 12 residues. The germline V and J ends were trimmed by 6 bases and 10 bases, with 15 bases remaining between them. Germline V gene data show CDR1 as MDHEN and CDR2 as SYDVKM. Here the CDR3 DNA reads TGTGCCAGCAGCACTCCGGGGTCGGACTACACCTTC. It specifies CASSTPGSDYTF.

Here the CDR3 DNA reads TGTGCCAGCAGCCAGTCGCGCTACGAGCAGTACTTC. Its protein product is CASSQSRYEQYF. The chain is built from TRBV3-1 (or the pseudogene TRBV3-2) and TRBJ2-7, with no clear D. CDR1 is LGHDT, CDR2 YNNKEL, per germline (reference sequence). The V end was cut by 3 bases, the J end by 3 bases, with 6 bases between. This CDR3 is built from 12 residues.

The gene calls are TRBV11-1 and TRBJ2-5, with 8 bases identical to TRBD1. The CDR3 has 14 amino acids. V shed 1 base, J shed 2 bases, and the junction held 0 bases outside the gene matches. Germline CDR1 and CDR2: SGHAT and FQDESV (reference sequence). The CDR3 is CASSLGTGQETQYF. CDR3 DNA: TGTGCCAGCAGCTTAGGGACAGGGCAAGAGACCCAGTACTTC.

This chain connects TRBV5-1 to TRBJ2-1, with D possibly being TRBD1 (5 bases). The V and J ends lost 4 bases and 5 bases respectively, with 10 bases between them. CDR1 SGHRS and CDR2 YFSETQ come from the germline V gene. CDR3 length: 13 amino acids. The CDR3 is CASSTTADNEQFF. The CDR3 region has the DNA TGCGCCAGCAGCACGACAGCTGACAATGAGCAGTTCTTC.

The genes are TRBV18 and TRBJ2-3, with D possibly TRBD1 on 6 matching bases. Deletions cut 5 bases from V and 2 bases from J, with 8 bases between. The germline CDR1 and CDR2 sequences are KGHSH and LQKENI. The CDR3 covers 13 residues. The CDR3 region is CASSTGNTDTQYF. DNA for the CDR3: TGTGCCAGCTCAACAGGGAACACAGATACGCAGTATTTT.

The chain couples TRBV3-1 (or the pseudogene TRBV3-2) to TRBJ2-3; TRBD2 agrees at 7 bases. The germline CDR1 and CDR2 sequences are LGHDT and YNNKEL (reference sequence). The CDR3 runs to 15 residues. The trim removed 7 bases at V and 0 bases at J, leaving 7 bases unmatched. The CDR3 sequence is CASMSSSGSTDTQYF. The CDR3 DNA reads TGTGCCAGCATGAGTTCTAGCGGTAGCACAGATACGCAGTATTTT.

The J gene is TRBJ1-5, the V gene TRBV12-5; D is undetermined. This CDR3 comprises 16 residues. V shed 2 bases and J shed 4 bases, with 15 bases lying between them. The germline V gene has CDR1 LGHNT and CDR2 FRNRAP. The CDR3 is CASGLNPQAGNQPQHF. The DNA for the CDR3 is TGTGCTAGTGGTTTGAACCCTCAGGCGGGGAATCAGCCCCAGCATTTT.

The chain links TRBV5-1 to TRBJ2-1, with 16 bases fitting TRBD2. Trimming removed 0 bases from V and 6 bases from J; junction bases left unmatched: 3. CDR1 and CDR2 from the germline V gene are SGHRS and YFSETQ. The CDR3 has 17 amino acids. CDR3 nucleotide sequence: TGCGCCAGCAGCTTGGCCGGGACTAGCGGGGGGGCCAATGAGCAGTTCTTC. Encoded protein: CASSLAGTSGGANEQFF.

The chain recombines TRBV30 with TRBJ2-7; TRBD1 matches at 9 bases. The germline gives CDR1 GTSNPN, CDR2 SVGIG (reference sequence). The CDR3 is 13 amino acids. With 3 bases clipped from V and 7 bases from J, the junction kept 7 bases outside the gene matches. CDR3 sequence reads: CAWSADRGGEQYF. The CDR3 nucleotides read TGTGCCTGGAGCGCGGACAGGGGCGGGGAGCAGTACTTC.

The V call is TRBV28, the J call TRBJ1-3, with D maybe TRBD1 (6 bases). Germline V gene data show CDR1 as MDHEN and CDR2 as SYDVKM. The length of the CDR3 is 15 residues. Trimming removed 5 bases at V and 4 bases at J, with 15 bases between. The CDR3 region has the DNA TGTGCCAGCAGTCCAATAACAGGGAACGGAAACACCATATATTTT. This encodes CASSPITGNGNTIYF.

The CDR3 DNA is TGTGCCAGCAGCTTAGGACCCGGACAGGGGCAGCCCCAGCATTTT. Its protein product is CASSLGPGQGQPQHF. The chain combines TRBV13 with TRBJ1-5; 9 bases match TRBD1. The CDR3 sequence is 15 residues long. V lost 0 bases to trimming and J lost 7 bases; unmatched junction nucleotides: 4. Germline V CDR1 and CDR2: PRHDT, FYEKMQ (reference sequence).